Each of the 10 T cell receptor beta chains below was sequenced from the same sample in a study of cytomegalovirus exposure and HLA in healthy donors. PCR amplification relied on 60 Vbeta primers (plus 13 Jbeta primers). This table comes from immunoSEQ multiplex PCR, and its TCRdb copy is limited to in-frame clones, with some not included. The profile shows some 150,000 clones, roughly 82% of them singletons. Material for sequencing was PBMCs. These receptor sequences come from a woman between 45 and 65 years old in good health and CMV-seropositive.

The chain recombines TRBV5-8 with TRBJ2-7; D may be TRBD2 (6 bases). This CDR3 spans 13 amino acids. Germline V gene sequence: CDR1 SGHTS, CDR2 YDEGEE. V was cut by 4 bases and J by 6 bases, with 14 bases left in between. Written as DNA, the CDR3 is TGTGCCAGCAGCCTTTGGACTAAAAGCGAGCAGTACTTC. This encodes CASSLWTKSEQYF. Full variable domain (remainder filled in from reference TRBV5-8 and TRBJ2-7): EAGVTQSPTHLIKTRGQQATLRCSPISGHTSVYWYQQALGLGLQFLLWYDEGEERNRGNFPPRFSGRQFPNYSSELNVNALELEDSALYLCASSLWTKSEQYFGPGTRLTVT.

The chain recombines TRBV9 with TRBJ2-7, with 13 bases lining up with TRBD2. Trimming cost V 4 bases and J 0 bases; bases outside gene matches: 10. CDR3 length: 18 residues. The germline V gene encodes CDR1 SGDLS and CDR2 YYNGEE. CDR3 in amino acids: CASSSPQTSGGLSYEQYF. CDR3 nucleotide sequence: TGTGCCAGCAGCTCACCCCAGACTAGCGGGGGGCTCTCCTACGAGCAGTACTTC.

Remarks on this clone: One end of the junction fails to match germline, which may point to a read error. The CDR3 loop is CAGSGTGFNEKLFF. The DNA for the CDR3 is TGTGCCGGCAGTGGGACAGGGTTTAATGAAAAACTGTTTTTT. The rearrangement joins TRBV6-5 to TRBJ1-4, with 9 positions matching TRBD1. There are 14 residues in the CDR3. Germline-derived CDR1 and CDR2 are MNHEY and SVGAGI.

V and J are TRBV2 and TRBJ2-3; 12 bases line up with TRBD2. Germline loops: CDR1 SNHLY, CDR2 FYNNEI. Germline trimming cut 6 bases from V and 7 bases from J; bases unmatched to any gene: 8. The CDR3 extends over 15 amino acids. CDR3 sequence (DNA): TGTGCCAGCAGCCCGACTAGCGGGGGTGCGTATACGCAGTATTTT. Protein: CASSPTSGGAYTQYF.

This chain uses TRBV7-2 with TRBJ1-1; D is undetermined. Germline CDR1 and CDR2: SGHTA and FQGNSA. The CDR3 consists of 12 residues. The V gene lost 11 bases and the J gene lost 5 bases, with 15 bases spanning the gap. The CDR3 is CASQRGLTEAFF. In DNA, the CDR3 is TGTGCCTCCCAGCGAGGGCTAACTGAAGCTTTCTTT.

This clone was found once. The rearrangement uses TRBV6-6 and TRBJ2-2; D gene unclear. There are 13 residues in the CDR3. CDR1 is MNHNY and CDR2 is SVGAGI in the germline V gene (reference sequence). Trimming left V 2 bases short and J 6 bases short, with 7 bases between. The CDR3 region has the DNA TGTGCCAGCAGTTACGTAGCCTCCGGGGAGCTGTTTTTT. Protein: CASSYVASGELFF.

This sequence joins TRBV7-8 and TRBJ2-2, with D possibly being TRBD1 (6 bases). Trimming removed 3 bases at V and 5 bases at J, with 16 bases between. Germline values: CDR1 SGHVS, CDR2 FQNEAQ. The CDR3 totals 16 residues. Written as DNA, the CDR3 is TGTGCCAGCAGCTTTTCCCAGGGGCGGCGTACCGGGGAGCTGTTTTTT. This translates into CASSFSQGRRTGELFF.

V usage is TRBV4-1 and J usage is TRBJ1-2, with D tentatively TRBD1 (6 bases). Germline V gives CDR1 MGHRA, CDR2 YSYEKL. V lost 0 bases and J 5 bases, leaving 13 bases between the germline ends. The CDR3 is made up of 15 amino acids. For the CDR3, the DNA is TGCGCCAGCAGCCAAGATGGGGGCGGATCATATGGCTACACCTTC. It is translated as CASSQDGGGSYGYTF.

The chain joins TRBV15 to TRBJ2-2; tentative D call: TRBD1 (6 bases). Trimming removed 1 base from V and 7 bases from J, with 10 bases in between. The CDR3 extends over 14 amino acids. The germline CDR1 and CDR2 sequences are LNHNV and YYDKDF (reference sequence). The CDR3 sequence is CATSRVGDIGELFF. CDR3 coding DNA: TGTGCCACCAGCAGAGTGGGGGACATCGGGGAGCTGTTTTTT. The whole variable domain, remainder taken from reference TRBV15 and TRBJ2-2, is DAMVIQNPRYQVTQFGKPVTLSCSQTLNHNVMYWYQQKSSQAPKLLFHYYDKDFNNEADTPDNFQSRRPNTSFCFLDIRSPGLGDTAMYLCATSRVGDIGELFFGEGSRLTVL.

This clone was counted a few times. The chain couples TRBV4-3 to TRBJ2-3, with 9 bases aligning to TRBD1. This CDR3 has 14 residues. The V and J ends lost 4 bases and 3 bases, in that order; junction bases with no gene match: 2. The germline V gene has CDR1 LGHNA and CDR2 YSLEER. The CDR3 coding sequence is TGCGCCAGCAGCCTTGGACAGGGGACAGATACGCAGTATTTT. This translates into CASSLGQGTDTQYF.